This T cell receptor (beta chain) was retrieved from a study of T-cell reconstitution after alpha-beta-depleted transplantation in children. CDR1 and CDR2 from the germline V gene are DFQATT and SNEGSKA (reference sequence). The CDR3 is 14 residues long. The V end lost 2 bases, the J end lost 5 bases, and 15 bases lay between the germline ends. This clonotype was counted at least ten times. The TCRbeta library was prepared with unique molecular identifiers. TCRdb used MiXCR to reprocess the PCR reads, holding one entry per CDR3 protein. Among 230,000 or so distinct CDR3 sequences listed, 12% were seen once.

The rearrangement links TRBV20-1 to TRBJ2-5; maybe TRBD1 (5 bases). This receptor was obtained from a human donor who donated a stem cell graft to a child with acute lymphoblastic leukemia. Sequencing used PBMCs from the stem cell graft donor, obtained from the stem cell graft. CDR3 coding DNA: TGCAGTGCTAGAATCGGCAGGGCTCGTGAGACCCAGTACTTC. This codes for CSARIGRARETQYF.